The 24 T cell receptor beta chains below were found in one sample sequenced in a study of human T cells and chemical hapten exposure. Time point of the sample: pre-sensitization, week 0. As to treatment: therapeutic diphenylcyclopropenone sensitization with weekly scalp DPC. TCRdb redid the calling of the RACE reads with MiXCR, one entry per CDR3 protein. The sample holds 350,000 to 450,000 distinct CDR3 sequences, approximately 5% seen once. Sequences were derived from whole blood, sampled in connection with sensitization to the hapten diphenylcyclopropenone (DPC). These receptors were taken from a woman between 50 and 59 years old with alopecia areata. Some clones in this sample may be carry-over from other donors' samples.

CDR3 protein: CAIRTGGNEQFF. Written as DNA, the CDR3 is TGTGCCATAAGGACAGGGGGGAATGAGCAGTTCTTC. V is TRBV10-3 and J is TRBJ2-1; 10 bases are shared with TRBD1. J was trimmed by 7 bases and V by 9 bases; bases with no gene match: 3. The length of the CDR3 is 12 residues. The germline V gene has CDR1 ENHRY and CDR2 SYGVKD.

This clonotype was observed at least ten times. The CDR3 spells CASSPPGLASDTQYF. The CDR3 region has the DNA TGTGCCAGCAGCCCACCGGGACTAGCATCCGATACGCAGTATTTT. The chain has TRBV28 and TRBJ2-3, with TRBD2 matching over 9 bases. V lost 6 bases, J lost 6 bases, and 10 bases stayed unmatched. CDR1 and CDR2 (germline): MDHEN, SYDVKM. The CDR3 is made up of 15 amino acids.

This clonotype was counted at least ten times. The CDR3 DNA reads as TGTGCCAGCAGCCGTCCGGCTGGGGGCTCCTACAATGAGCAGTTCTTC. Encoded protein: CASSRPAGGSYNEQFF. The chain links TRBV7-2 to TRBJ2-1; D could derive from TRBD1 or TRBD2 (5 bases each). This CDR3 is built from 16 residues. With 5 bases removed from V and 0 bases from J, the gap between germline ends came to 14 bases. The germline CDR1 and CDR2 sequences are SGHTA and FQGNSA.

This clonotype was detected many times. The rearrangement uses TRBV27 and TRBJ2-5, with TRBD1 as a possible D gene (6 bases). The CDR3 sequence is 13 residues long. V lost 6 bases and J 2 bases, leaving 10 bases between the germline ends. CDR1 is MNHEY, CDR2 SMNVEV, per germline (reference sequence). The CDR3 is CASSFQGQETQYF. In nucleotides, the CDR3 is TGTGCCAGCAGCTTCCAGGGGCAAGAGACCCAGTACTTC.

This clonotype was observed at least ten times. The chain uses TRBV3-1 and TRBJ1-1; D remains unclear. This CDR3 has 14 residues. V lost 2 bases to trimming and J lost 1 base, with 8 bases between them. The germline gives CDR1 LGHDT, CDR2 YNNKEL (reference sequence). The CDR3 spells CASSQTLRNTEAFF. CDR3 in DNA: TGTGCCAGCAGCCAAACTTTAAGGAACACTGAAGCTTTCTTT.

Ten or more counts support this clonotype. The chain is built from TRBV29-1 and TRBJ2-1; 9 nucleotides agree with TRBD1. The germline CDR1 and CDR2 sequences are SQVTM and ANQGSEA. The CDR3 has 16 amino acids. With V trimmed by 4 bases and J by 6 bases, 13 bases remained unmatched. CDR3 nucleotides: TGCAGCGTTGTTGGTGTGTACAGGGGGCGAAGCAATGAGCAGTTCTTC. It codes for CSVVGVYRGRSNEQFF.

This clonotype was counted many times. This chain's CDR3 is CASSFRPLNSPLHF. The DNA of the CDR3 is TGTGCCAGCAGTTTCCGTCCACTGAATTCACCCCTCCACTTT. The gene calls are TRBV12-3 or TRBV12-4 and TRBJ1-6; D unresolved. Trimming cost V 3 bases and J 7 bases, with 10 bases left between them. The CDR3 spans 14 residues.

This clonotype was recorded many times. The rearrangement links TRBV5-6 to TRBJ2-7; TRBD2 matches 7 bases. The CDR3 has 13 amino acids. The V segment lost 5 bases and the J segment 2 bases; nucleotides outside the gene matches: 4. Germline V lookup: CDR1 SGHDT, CDR2 YYEEEE. The CDR3 sequence is CASRATSAYEQYF. The CDR3 nucleotides read TGTGCCAGCAGGGCCACTAGCGCCTACGAGCAGTACTTC.

This clonotype occurred many times. This chain links TRBV7-2 with TRBJ2-1; tentatively, D is TRBD1 (5 bases). The germline V gene encodes CDR1 SGHTA and CDR2 FQGNSA. Trimming shortened V by 3 bases and J by 7 bases, and 13 bases separated the two germline ends. The CDR3 length is 14 residues. Here the CDR3 reads CASSFGSRTNEQFF. CDR3 nucleotides: TGTGCCAGCAGCTTCGGTTCGAGGACAAATGAGCAGTTCTTC.

The chain is built from TRBV7-9 and TRBJ1-1; tentatively, D is TRBD1 (5 bases). With 0 bases removed from V and 8 bases from J, the gap between germline ends came to 10 bases. Per the germline V gene, CDR1 is SEHNR and CDR2 is FQNEAQ (reference sequence). The CDR3 loop spans 13 amino acids. The CDR3 nucleotides read TGTGCCAGCAGCTTAGCCGGGACCCAGGAAGCTTTCTTT. Protein sequence: CASSLAGTQEAFF.

This clonotype was found many times. The rearrangement uses TRBV29-1 and TRBJ1-6; D uncertain. Germline V gives CDR1 SQVTM, CDR2 ANQGSEA. Trimming took off 6 bases at V and 2 bases at J, with 11 bases between the two ends. The CDR3 contains 14 residues. The CDR3 DNA follows: TGCAGCGTGGCCGAGAATACCTATAATTCACCCCTCCACTTT. This encodes CSVAENTYNSPLHF. The full variable domain, rest sourced from reference TRBV29-1 and TRBJ1-6, is SAVISQKPSRDICQRGTSLTIQCQVDSQVTMMFWYRQQPGQSLTLIATANQGSEATYESGFVIDKFPISRPNLTFSTLTVSNMSPEDSSIYLCSVAENTYNSPLHFGNGTRLTVT.

This clonotype was seen a few times. This chain uses TRBV9 with TRBJ2-7; D unclear. V lost 2 bases to trimming and J lost 1 base, with 10 bases between them. CDR1 is SGDLS and CDR2 is YYNGEE in the germline V gene. The CDR3 has 14 amino acids. For the CDR3, the DNA is TGTGCCAGCAGCGTCGGTCCGGTATCCTACGAGCAGTACTTC. Translated: CASSVGPVSYEQYF.

This clonotype has just a few counts. The chain couples TRBV5-1 to TRBJ2-2; 8 nucleotides agree with TRBD2. The V and J ends lost 2 bases and 4 bases, in that order; junction bases with no gene match: 7. CDR1 SGHRS and CDR2 YFSETQ come from the germline V gene. The CDR3 has 16 amino acids. CDR3 in DNA: TGCGCCAGCAGCTTTACCGGGGGGGAAGTCACCGGGGAGCTGTTTTTT. It translates to CASSFTGGEVTGELFF.

There are many counts of this clonotype. V and J are TRBV12-3 or TRBV12-4 and TRBJ2-3; 10 nucleotides align to TRBD2. This CDR3 is built from 16 residues. V dropped 1 base and J dropped 4; count of bases not matched to a gene: 5. CDR3 sequence reads: CASSLVPSGGADTQYF. Written as DNA, the CDR3 is TGTGCCAGCAGTTTAGTCCCTAGCGGGGGCGCAGATACGCAGTATTTT.

The chain uses TRBV28 and TRBJ1-2; D is unresolved. From germline, CDR1 is MDHEN and CDR2 SYDVKM. V was trimmed by 6 bases and J by 4 bases, leaving 12 bases between them. The CDR3 consists of 13 residues. CDR3 bases: TGTGCCAGCAGACCTGGACCATCCTATGGCTACACCTTC. This codes for CASRPGPSYGYTF.

This clonotype was detected only a few times. The gene calls are TRBV11-2 and TRBJ2-2; 8 positions agree with TRBD1. The CDR3 is 17 residues long. J gave up 1 base and V 3 bases, and 7 bases lay outside the gene matches. Germline V gene data show CDR1 as SGHAT and CDR2 as FQNNGV. The CDR3 region has the DNA TGTGCCAGCAGCTTTCAAAGGACAGGGAGGAACACCGGGGAGCTGTTTTTT. Translating it yields CASSFQRTGRNTGELFF.

This sequence joins TRBV6-1 and TRBJ2-7, with D perhaps given as TRBD1 or TRBD2 (5 bases each). Between the trimmed V and J ends, which lost 11 bases and 2 bases, there was a span of 19 bases. The CDR3 has 14 amino acids. Germline V lookup: CDR1 MNHNS, CDR2 SASEGT. The CDR3 loop reads CAGAWGGPTYEQYF. The DNA of the CDR3 is TGTGCCGGCGCCTGGGGCGGGCCTACCTACGAGCAGTACTTC.

This chain links TRBV6-1 with TRBJ1-2, with a possible D match to TRBD1 (5 bases). The CDR3 sequence is 13 residues long. The ends were cut back, 7 bases at V and 2 bases at J, with 11 bases in the middle. Germline loops: CDR1 MNHNS, CDR2 SASEGT. The CDR3 nucleotides are TGTGCCAGCATCACGACAGTCAACTATGGCTACACCTTC. Its translation: CASITTVNYGYTF.

This clonotype was counted many times. This chain links TRBV20-1 with TRBJ1-5; TRBD1 matches at 7 bases. The CDR3 spans 13 residues. Losses at the gene ends were 2 bases for V and 5 bases for J; bases not matched to a gene: 3. The germline CDR1 and CDR2 sequences are DFQATT and SNEGSKA (reference sequence). This chain's CDR3 is CSARQTGDQPQHF. The DNA of the CDR3 is TGCAGTGCTAGACAAACAGGGGATCAGCCCCAGCATTTT.

This clonotype was found many times. This CDR3 is CASSFRFYEQYF. CDR3 coding DNA: TGTGCCAGCAGCTTCCGCTTCTACGAGCAGTACTTC. This sequence joins TRBV11-2 and TRBJ2-7; D gene ambiguous. V lost 3 bases and J 3 bases, leaving 6 bases between the germline ends. The CDR3 is 12 residues long. The V gene's germline CDR1 is SGHAT and CDR2 FQNNGV.

This clonotype appeared many times. This chain links TRBV5-1 with TRBJ2-6; D remains ambiguous. This CDR3 comprises 17 residues. The V gene lost 2 bases and the J gene lost 1 base, with 13 bases spanning the gap. The germline V gene encodes CDR1 SGHRS and CDR2 YFSETQ. CDR3 in amino acids: CASSFDSSPSGANVLTF. The CDR3 DNA reads as TGCGCCAGCAGCTTTGATTCCAGTCCGTCTGGGGCCAACGTCCTGACTTTC.

This clonotype was seen many times. The chain is built from TRBV20-1 and TRBJ2-3; D might be TRBD2 (5 bases). Looked up from germline, CDR1 is DFQATT and CDR2 is SNEGSKA (reference sequence). V was cut by 6 bases and J by 8 bases, with 15 bases left in between. The CDR3 loop spans 12 amino acids. The CDR3 DNA follows: TGCAGTGCAGATCGGACTCCTTCTACGCAGTATTTT. This encodes CSADRTPSTQYF.

The chain has TRBV4-1 and TRBJ1-5; the D is unclear. The germline V gene encodes CDR1 MGHRA and CDR2 YSYEKL. The CDR3 is 15 amino acids. Deletions cut 0 bases from V and 2 bases from J, with 8 bases between. The CDR3 sequence is CASSQDSQGNQPQHF. In DNA form, the CDR3 reads TGCGCCAGCAGCCAAGATAGTCAGGGCAATCAGCCCCAGCATTTT.

V and J are TRBV6-1 and TRBJ1-1, with D perhaps matching TRBD1 (6 bases). Germline CDR1 reads MNHNS; CDR2 reads SASEGT. The V end lost 4 bases, the J end lost 7 bases, and 10 bases lay between the germline ends. CDR3 length equals 12 residues. Here the CDR3 DNA reads TGTGCCAGCAGTGTTCGGGGGCATGAAGCTTTCTTT. Its translation: CASSVRGHEAFF.